Included here is one T cell receptor beta chain sequence, with context. The junction does not match germline at one end; this may be a read error. The germline V gene has CDR1 LGHDT and CDR2 YNNKEL (reference sequence). CDR3 length equals 15 residues. This table comes from immunoSEQ multiplex PCR, and its TCRdb copy is limited to in-frame clones, with some not included. This sample carries about 80,000 clones, 84% of them seen once, and the ten largest clones take around 10%. This record belongs to a study of control samples from healthy donors and cancer patients. The V and J genes are TRBV3-1 (or the pseudogene TRBV3-2) and TRBJ1-1; no clear D. Sequenced sample: PBMCs. The receptor was derived from a man in his 60s with head and neck cancer. CDR3 loop: CASSQGIERNNEAFF. CDR3 coding DNA: TGTGCCAGCAGCCAAGGGATCGAAAGGAACAATGAAGCTTTCTTT.